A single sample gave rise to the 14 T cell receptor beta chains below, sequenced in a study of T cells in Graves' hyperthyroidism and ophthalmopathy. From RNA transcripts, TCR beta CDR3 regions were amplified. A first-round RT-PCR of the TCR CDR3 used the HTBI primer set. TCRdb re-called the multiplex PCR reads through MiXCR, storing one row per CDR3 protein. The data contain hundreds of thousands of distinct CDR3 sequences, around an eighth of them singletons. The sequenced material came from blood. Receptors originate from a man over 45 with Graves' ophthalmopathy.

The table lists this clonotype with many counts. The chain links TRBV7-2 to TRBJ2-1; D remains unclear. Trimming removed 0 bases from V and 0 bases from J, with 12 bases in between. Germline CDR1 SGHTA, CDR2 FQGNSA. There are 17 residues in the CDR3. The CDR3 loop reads CASSLAKGPGSYNEQFF. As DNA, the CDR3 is TGTGCCAGCAGCTTAGCGAAGGGTCCTGGCTCCTACAATGAGCAGTTCTTC. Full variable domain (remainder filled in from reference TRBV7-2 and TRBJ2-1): GAGVSQSPSNKVTEKGKDVELRCDPISGHTALYWYRQSLGQGLEFLIYFQGNSAPDKSGLPSDRFSAERTGGSVSTLTIQRTQQEDSAVYLCASSLAKGPGSYNEQFFGPGTRLTVL.

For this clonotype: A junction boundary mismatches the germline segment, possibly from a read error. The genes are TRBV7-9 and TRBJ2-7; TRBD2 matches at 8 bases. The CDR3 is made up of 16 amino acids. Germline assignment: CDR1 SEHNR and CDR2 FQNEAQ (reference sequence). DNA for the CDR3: TGCGCCAGCACCCTTGGATCGGCGGGAGGCCACCTGGAGCAGTACTTC. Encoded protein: CASTLGSAGGHLEQYF.

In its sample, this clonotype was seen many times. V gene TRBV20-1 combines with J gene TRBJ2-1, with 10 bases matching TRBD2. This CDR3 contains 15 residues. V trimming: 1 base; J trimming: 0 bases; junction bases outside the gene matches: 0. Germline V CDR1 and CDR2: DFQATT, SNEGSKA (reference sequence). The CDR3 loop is CSARGLAGSYNEQFF. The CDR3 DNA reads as TGCAGTGCTAGAGGACTAGCGGGCTCCTACAATGAGCAGTTCTTC.

The CDR3 reads CASSRGQGGADTQYF. The CDR3 region has the DNA TGTGCCAGCAGCCGAGGACAGGGCGGTGCAGATACGCAGTATTTT. This chain uses TRBV7-3 with TRBJ2-3; TRBD1 matches at 8 bases. V lost 5 bases and J lost 4; bases outside the gene matches: 8. The CDR3 runs 15 residues. Germline CDR1 is SGHTA and CDR2 is FQGTGA.

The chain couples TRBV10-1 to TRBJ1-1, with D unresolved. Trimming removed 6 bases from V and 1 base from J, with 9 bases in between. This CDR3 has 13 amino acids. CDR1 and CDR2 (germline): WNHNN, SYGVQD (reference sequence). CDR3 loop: CASRWGENTEAFF. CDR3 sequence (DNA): TGCGCCAGCAGGTGGGGAGAGAACACTGAAGCTTTCTTT.

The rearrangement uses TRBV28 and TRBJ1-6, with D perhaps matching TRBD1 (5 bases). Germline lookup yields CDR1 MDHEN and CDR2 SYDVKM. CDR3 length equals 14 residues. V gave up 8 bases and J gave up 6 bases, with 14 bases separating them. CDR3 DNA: TGTGCCAGCCGCCGGGGCCAAATTAATTCACCCCTCCACTTT. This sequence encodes CASRRGQINSPLHF.

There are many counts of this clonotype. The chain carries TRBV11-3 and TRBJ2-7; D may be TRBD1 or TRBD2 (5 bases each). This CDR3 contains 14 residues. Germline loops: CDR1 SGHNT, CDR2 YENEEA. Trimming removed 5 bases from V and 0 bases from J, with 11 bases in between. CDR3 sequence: CASSPLGASYEQYF. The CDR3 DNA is TGTGCCAGCAGCCCCCTCGGGGCCTCCTACGAGCAGTACTTC.

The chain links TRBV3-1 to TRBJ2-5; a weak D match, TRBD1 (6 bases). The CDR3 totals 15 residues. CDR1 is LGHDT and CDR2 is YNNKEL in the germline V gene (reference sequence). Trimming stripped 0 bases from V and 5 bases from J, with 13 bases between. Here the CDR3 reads CASSQDVQGVETQYF. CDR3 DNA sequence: TGTGCCAGCAGCCAAGACGTACAGGGTGTCGAGACCCAGTACTTC.

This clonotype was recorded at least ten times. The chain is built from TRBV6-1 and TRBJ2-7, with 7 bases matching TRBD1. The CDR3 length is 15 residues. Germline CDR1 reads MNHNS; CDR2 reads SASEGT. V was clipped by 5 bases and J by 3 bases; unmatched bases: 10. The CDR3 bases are TGTGCCAGCAGTTCTACCCCGGGACAGAACTACGAGCAGTACTTC. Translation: CASSSTPGQNYEQYF.

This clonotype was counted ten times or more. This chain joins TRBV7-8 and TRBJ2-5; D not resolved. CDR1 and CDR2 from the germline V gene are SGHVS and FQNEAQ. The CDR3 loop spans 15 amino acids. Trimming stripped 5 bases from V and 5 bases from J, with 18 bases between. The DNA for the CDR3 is TGTGCCAGCAGCAGATATGCGGTACAGCTTGAGACCCAGTACTTC. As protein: CASSRYAVQLETQYF.

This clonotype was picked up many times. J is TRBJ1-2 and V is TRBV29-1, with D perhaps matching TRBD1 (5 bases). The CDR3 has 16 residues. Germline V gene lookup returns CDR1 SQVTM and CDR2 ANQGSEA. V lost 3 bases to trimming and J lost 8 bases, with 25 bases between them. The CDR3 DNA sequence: TGCAGCGTTGATCCCCAGGACAAGGGTCTCTCGGGAGGCTACACCTTC. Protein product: CSVDPQDKGLSGGYTF.

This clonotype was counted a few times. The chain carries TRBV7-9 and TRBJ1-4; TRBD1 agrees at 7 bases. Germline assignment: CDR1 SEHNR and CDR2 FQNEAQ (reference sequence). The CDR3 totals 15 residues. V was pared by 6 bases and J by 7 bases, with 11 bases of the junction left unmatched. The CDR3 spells CASRNTGAGGEKLFF. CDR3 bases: TGTGCCAGCAGAAATACAGGGGCAGGTGGTGAAAAACTGTTTTTT.

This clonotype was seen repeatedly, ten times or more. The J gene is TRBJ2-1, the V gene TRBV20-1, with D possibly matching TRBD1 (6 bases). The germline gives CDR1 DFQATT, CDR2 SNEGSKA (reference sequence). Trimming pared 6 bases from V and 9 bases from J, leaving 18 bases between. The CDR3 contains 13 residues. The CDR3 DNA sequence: TGCAGTGCGGCATCTCCGCAGGGGATTGAGCAGTTCTTC. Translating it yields CSAASPQGIEQFF.

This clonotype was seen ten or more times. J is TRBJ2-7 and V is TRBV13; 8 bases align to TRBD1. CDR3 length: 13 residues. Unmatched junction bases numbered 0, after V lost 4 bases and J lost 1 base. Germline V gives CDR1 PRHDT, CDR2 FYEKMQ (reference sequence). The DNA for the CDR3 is TGTGCCAGCAGCTGGACAGGGTCCTACGAGCAGTACTTC. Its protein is CASSWTGSYEQYF. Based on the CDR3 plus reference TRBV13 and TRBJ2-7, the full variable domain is AAGVIQSPRHLIKEKRETATLKCYPIPRHDTVYWYQQGPGQDPQFLISFYEKMQSDKGSIPDRFSAQQFSDYHSELNMSSLELGDSALYFCASSWTGSYEQYFGPGTRLTVT.